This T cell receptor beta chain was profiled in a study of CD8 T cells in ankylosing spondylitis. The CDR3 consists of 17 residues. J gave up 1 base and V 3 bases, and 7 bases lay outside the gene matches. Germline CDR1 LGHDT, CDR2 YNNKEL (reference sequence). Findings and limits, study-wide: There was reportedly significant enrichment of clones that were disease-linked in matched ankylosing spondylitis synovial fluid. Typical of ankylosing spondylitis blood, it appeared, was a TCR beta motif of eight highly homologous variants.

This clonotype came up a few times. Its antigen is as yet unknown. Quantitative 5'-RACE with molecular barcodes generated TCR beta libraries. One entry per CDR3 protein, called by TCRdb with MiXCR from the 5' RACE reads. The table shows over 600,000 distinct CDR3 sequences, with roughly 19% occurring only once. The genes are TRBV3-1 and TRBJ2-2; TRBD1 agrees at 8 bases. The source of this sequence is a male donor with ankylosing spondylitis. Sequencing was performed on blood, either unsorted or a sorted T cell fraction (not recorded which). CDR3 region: CASSHATGTGNTGELFF. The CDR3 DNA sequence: TGTGCCAGCAGCCACGCGACCGGGACAGGGAACACCGGGGAGCTGTTTTTT.